What follows describes a single T cell receptor beta chain. Its antigen is as yet unknown. These data come from a study of T-cell memory formation after mild COVID-19. Notes on the study in general: Memory cells collected pre-infection included some clones that later responded, suggesting cross-reactive memory joined.

The CDR3 contains 15 residues. With 3 bases clipped from V and 5 bases from J, the junction kept 7 bases outside the gene matches. Germline-derived CDR1 and CDR2 are SGHRS and YFSETQ. The 5'RACE method, run with constant-segment primers, produced TCR alpha and TCR beta cDNA libraries (carrying sample barcodes and UMIs). MiXCR, applied by TCRdb to the 5' RACE reads, yields one record per CDR3 protein. The sample includes over 150,000 distinct CDR3 sequences, 13% of them seen just once. The chain has TRBV5-1 and TRBJ1-5; 8 positions match TRBD1. Sequencing input: PBMCs or a T cell subset sorted from them (not recorded which). This TCR was sampled from a man aged 18 to 29 who had mild COVID-19 (a few samples of this study predate the infection). Cell type and time point are not known. The CDR3 bases are TGCGCCAGCAGCTCCCAGGGGGCGGTGGATCAGCCCCAGCATTTT. Translating it yields CASSSQGAVDQPQHF.